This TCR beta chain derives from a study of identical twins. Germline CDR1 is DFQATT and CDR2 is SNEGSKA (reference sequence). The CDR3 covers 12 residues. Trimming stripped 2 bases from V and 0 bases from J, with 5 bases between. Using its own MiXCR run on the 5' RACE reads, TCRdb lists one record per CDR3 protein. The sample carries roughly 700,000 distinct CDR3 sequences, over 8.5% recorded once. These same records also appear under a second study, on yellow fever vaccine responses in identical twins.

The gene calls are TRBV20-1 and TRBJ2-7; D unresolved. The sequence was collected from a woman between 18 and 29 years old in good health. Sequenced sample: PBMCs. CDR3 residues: CSARQVSYEQYF. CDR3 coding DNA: TGCAGTGCTAGACAGGTCTCCTACGAGCAGTACTTC.